This TCR beta chain is drawn from a study of cytomegalovirus exposure and HLA in healthy donors. The PCR contained 60 Vbeta and 13 Jbeta primers. The method was immunoSEQ multiplex PCR; TCRdb's version includes in-frame clones alone and lacks a portion of them. The sample holds 100,000 to 150,000 clones, roughly 80% seen once. The length of the CDR3 is 15 residues. With 6 bases clipped from V and 2 bases from J, the junction kept 6 bases outside the gene matches. CDR1 LGHNT and CDR2 FRNRAP come from the germline V gene. The study, taken as a whole, reports: TCR association rates varied by HLA locus in a later analysis, with DRB1 highest and HLA-C lowest. 87-base-pair reads could not separate some V segments, including TRBV6-2 and TRBV6-3. Published work reported that the classifier diagnosed cytomegalovirus status with high specificity and sensitivity.

Concerning this clone itself: Its cognate antigen is unknown.

V and J are TRBV12-5 and TRBJ2-7, with 11 bases that match TRBD1. Sequenced sample: PBMCs. The sequence derives from a girl aged 2-10 years in good health and CMV-seronegative. CDR3 amino acids: CASGPWTGGAYEQYF. CDR3 in DNA: TGTGCTAGTGGCCCTTGGACAGGGGGCGCCTACGAGCAGTACTTC.